One and the same sample provided the 29 T cell receptor beta chains below, sequenced in a study of T cell repertoires in cytomegalovirus infection. TCRdb independently ran MiXCR on the reads; one entry per CDR3 protein. The sample lists about 190,000 distinct CDR3 sequences; 28% were seen once. Sequenced sample: PBMCs. Source of these receptors: a human donor in good health (CMV status not recorded). Some clones in this sample may be carry-over from other donors' samples.

The gene calls are TRBV20-1 and TRBJ1-1, with 7 bases fitting TRBD1. V lost 6 bases, J lost 2 bases, and 9 bases stayed unmatched. The CDR3 has 14 amino acids. Germline loops: CDR1 DFQATT, CDR2 SNEGSKA (reference sequence). CDR3 DNA sequence: TGCAGTGCCAAAGTAAGGGGGCTTAACACTGAAGCTTTCTTT. Its protein product is CSAKVRGLNTEAFF.

This clonotype was observed many times. The chain carries TRBV28 and TRBJ1-1; the D is unclear. The CDR3 contains 13 residues. V gave up 2 bases and J gave up 1 base, with 5 bases separating them. The germline gives CDR1 MDHEN, CDR2 SYDVKM. CDR3 sequence reads: CASSLEENTEAFF. The CDR3 bases are TGTGCCAGCAGTTTAGAGGAGAACACTGAAGCTTTCTTT.

This clonotype was counted between two and nine times. The chain recombines TRBV5-5 with TRBJ1-3; 8 nucleotides agree with TRBD1. The CDR3 consists of 16 residues. V shed 1 base, J shed 4 bases, and the junction held 7 bases outside the gene matches. Per germline, CDR1 SGHKS and CDR2 YYEKEE (reference sequence). The CDR3 nucleotides read TGTGCCAGCAGCTTGAGTTGGCAGGGGGCCGGAAACACCATATATTTT. Translation gives CASSLSWQGAGNTIYF.

As DNA, the CDR3 is TGTGCCAGCAGTTTTCCCGGGAGCTCTGGAAACACCATATATTTT. It translates to CASSFPGSSGNTIYF. V is TRBV12-3 or TRBV12-4 and J is TRBJ1-3; D unclear. This CDR3 spans 15 amino acids. V lost 3 bases, J lost 0 bases, and 9 bases lay in between.

This clonotype was counted at least ten times. V is TRBV6-2 or TRBV6-3 and J is TRBJ2-1; tentative D call: TRBD2 (5 bases). CDR3 length: 13 amino acids. Germline-derived CDR1 and CDR2 are MNHEY and SVGEGT. V shed 5 bases and J shed 6 bases, with 11 bases lying between them. The CDR3 nucleotides are TGTGCCAGCAGTACGAGGGCATTCAATGAGCAGTTCTTC. Encoded protein: CASSTRAFNEQFF.

This chain's CDR3 is CSVRQGPGETQYF. CDR3 DNA sequence: TGCAGCGTCCGACAGGGACCGGGGGAGACCCAGTACTTC. The chain combines TRBV29-1 with TRBJ2-5; 7 nucleotides align to TRBD1. The germline V gene has CDR1 SQVTM and CDR2 ANQGSEA. This CDR3 region has 13 residues. Trimming removed 6 bases from V and 5 bases from J; junction bases left unmatched: 9.

This clonotype was found a few times. The chain couples TRBV5-1 to TRBJ2-7; D is unresolved. V was trimmed by 0 bases and J by 0 bases, leaving 7 bases between them. The CDR3 covers 14 residues. Germline CDR1 SGHRS, CDR2 YFSETQ. For the CDR3, the DNA is TGCGCCAGCAGCTTGGGGGTAAGCTCCTACGAGCAGTACTTC. Its protein is CASSLGVSSYEQYF. Drawing the rest from reference TRBV5-1 and TRBJ2-7, the complete variable domain is KAGVTQTPRYLIKTRGQQVTLSCSPISGHRSVSWYQQTPGQGLQFLFEYFSETQRNKGNFPGRFSGRQFSNSRSEMNVSTLELGDSALYLCASSLGVSSYEQYFGPGTRLTVT.

The CDR3 bases are TGTGCCAGCAGGGTACAGGGGTTCCAAAATGAGCAGTTCTTC. Residues: CASRVQGFQNEQFF. V gene TRBV2 combines with J gene TRBJ2-1; 7 bases are shared with TRBD1. V lost 6 bases and J lost 7; bases outside the gene matches: 9. The V gene's germline CDR1 is SNHLY and CDR2 FYNNEI. The CDR3 sequence is 14 residues long. Full variable domain (outside the CDR3, taken from reference TRBV2 and TRBJ2-1): EPEVTQTPSHQVTQMGQEVILRCVPISNHLYFYWYRQILGQKVEFLVSFYNNEISEKSEIFDDQFSVERPDGSNFTLKIRSTKLEDSAMYFCASRVQGFQNEQFFGPGTRLTVL.

The chain couples TRBV19 to TRBJ2-2; D not certain. The CDR3 is 12 residues long. In germline, CDR1 is LNHDA, CDR2 SQIVND (reference sequence). V was cut by 4 bases and J by 3 bases, with 3 bases left in between. CDR3 nucleotides: TGTGCCAGTAGTACCCACACCGGGGAGCTGTTTTTT. Its protein product is CASSTHTGELFF.

This clonotype was found a few times. V is TRBV7-9 and J is TRBJ2-6, with unresolved D. V shed 1 base and J shed 2 bases, with 9 bases lying between them. The CDR3 runs to 16 residues. CDR1 and CDR2 from the germline V gene are SEHNR and FQNEAQ (reference sequence). The DNA of the CDR3 is TGTGCCAGCAGCTTAGTCTTGGCAGCTGGGGCCAACGTCCTGACTTTC. The encoded protein is CASSLVLAAGANVLTF.

This clonotype was seen more than once but under ten times. The chain links TRBV7-9 to TRBJ2-7; D unresolved. Germline loops: CDR1 SEHNR, CDR2 FQNEAQ (reference sequence). With 5 bases removed from V and 3 bases from J, the gap between germline ends came to 8 bases. CDR3 size: 12 residues. The CDR3: CASSPQDYEQYF. CDR3 nucleotide sequence: TGTGCCAGCAGCCCACAAGACTACGAGCAGTACTTC.

This clonotype was seen only a few times. The chain links TRBV6-2 or TRBV6-3 to TRBJ2-7; the match to TRBD2 covers 13 bases. The length of the CDR3 is 15 residues. Trimming at V came to 6 bases and at J to 6 bases, leaving 8 bases not matched to a gene. Germline-derived CDR1 and CDR2 are MNHEY and SVGEGT. The CDR3 DNA sequence: TGTGCCAGCAGCTCATGGACTAGCGGGGGAGGCGAGCAGTACTTC. It translates to CASSSWTSGGGEQYF.

The gene calls are TRBV19 and TRBJ1-4; D is possibly TRBD1 (5 bases). The CDR3 covers 15 residues. Trimming shortened V by 7 bases and J by 7 bases, and 19 bases separated the two germline ends. CDR1 and CDR2 from the germline V gene are LNHDA and SQIVND (reference sequence). CDR3 sequence: CASTEMGGESEKLFF. The CDR3 nucleotides read TGTGCCAGTACCGAGATGGGAGGGGAGAGTGAAAAACTGTTTTTT.

There are a few counts of this clonotype. The chain has TRBV7-9 and TRBJ1-1, with D tentatively TRBD1 (6 bases). Trimming removed 5 bases from V and 5 bases from J, with 18 bases in between. The CDR3 totals 15 residues. Germline V gene sequence: CDR1 SEHNR, CDR2 FQNEAQ (reference sequence). The CDR3 bases are TGTGCCAGCAGCCTCCCCACGGGGGCCGGAACTGAAGCTTTCTTT. This translates into CASSLPTGAGTEAFF.

The sample holds a few counts of this clonotype. This chain uses TRBV5-6 with TRBJ1-4, with TRBD1 as a possible D gene (6 bases). Trimming cost V 5 bases and J 7 bases, with 24 bases left between them. Germline V gene sequence: CDR1 SGHDT, CDR2 YYEEEE. The CDR3 contains 17 residues. The chain's CDR3 is CASRSTTSGGVSEKLFF. The DNA of the CDR3 is TGTGCCAGCAGATCCACTACATCGGGGGGCGTTAGTGAAAAACTGTTTTTT.

This sequence joins TRBV4-1 and TRBJ2-7, with TRBD1 matching 8 bases. Germline trimming cut 2 bases from V and 2 bases from J; bases unmatched to any gene: 5. The CDR3 has 15 amino acids. Germline V CDR1 and CDR2: MGHRA, YSYEKL. CDR3 nucleotide sequence: TGCGCCAGCAGCCAACAAACAGGGGGTACCTACGAGCAGTACTTC. As protein: CASSQQTGGTYEQYF.

At least ten counts were recorded for this clonotype. The CDR3 loop is CASSLEADTQYF. In DNA, the CDR3 is TGTGCCAGCAGCTTAGAGGCAGATACGCAGTATTTT. This chain joins TRBV7-2 and TRBJ2-3, with D hard to call. CDR1 SGHTA and CDR2 FQGNSA come from the germline V gene. The V end was cut by 1 base, the J end by 4 bases, with 3 bases between. The CDR3 loop spans 12 amino acids.

The chain carries TRBV5-6 and TRBJ2-7; no definite D call. V was cut by 4 bases and J by 3 bases, with 11 bases left in between. The germline gives CDR1 SGHDT, CDR2 YYEEEE. CDR3 size: 13 residues. DNA of the CDR3: TGTGCCAGCAGCCCTGGGGTCATCTACGAGCAGTACTTC. This gives the protein CASSPGVIYEQYF.

The rearrangement links TRBV19 to TRBJ1-1; the D gene is possibly TRBD1 (6 bases). The germline V gene encodes CDR1 LNHDA and CDR2 SQIVND (reference sequence). The V end lost 3 bases, the J end lost 5 bases, and 16 bases lay between the germline ends. CDR3 length: 15 residues. CDR3 region: CASSIKGVWGTEAFF. CDR3 coding DNA: TGTGCCAGTAGTATTAAGGGGGTCTGGGGGACTGAAGCTTTCTTT.

This clonotype came up many times. The V call is TRBV7-3, the J call TRBJ2-1; D possibly corresponds to TRBD1 (6 bases). Between the trimmed V and J ends, which lost 2 bases and 8 bases, there was a span of 10 bases. Germline V gene data show CDR1 as SGHTA and CDR2 as FQGTGA. CDR3 length: 13 amino acids. CDR3 sequence reads: CASSLGDNYEQFF. The CDR3 DNA follows: TGTGCCAGCAGCTTAGGGGACAATTATGAGCAGTTCTTC.

This clonotype came up a few times. The CDR3 DNA sequence: TGTGCCAGCTGGGGACCAAACTATGGCTACACCTTC. Translating gives CASWGPNYGYTF. The chain couples TRBV2 to TRBJ1-2; a possible D gene is TRBD1 (5 bases). Trimming shortened V by 8 bases and J by 2 bases, and 9 bases separated the two germline ends. The CDR3 length is 12 residues. From germline, CDR1 is SNHLY and CDR2 FYNNEI.

This clonotype has just a few counts. The chain employs TRBV19 and TRBJ1-5; 10 bases fit TRBD1. Germline CDR1 reads LNHDA; CDR2 reads SQIVND (reference sequence). The CDR3 loop spans 15 amino acids. V was clipped by 6 bases and J by 5 bases; unmatched bases: 7. CDR3 residues: CASSLGQGFDQPQHF. CDR3 nucleotides: TGTGCCAGTAGCCTGGGACAGGGGTTCGATCAGCCCCAGCATTTT.

A few counts support this clonotype. The CDR3 loop is CSASPGTRINEQFF. The CDR3 DNA reads as TGCAGTGCTAGTCCCGGGACTCGGATTAATGAGCAGTTCTTC. V is TRBV20-1 and J is TRBJ2-1, with a weak D call TRBD2 (6 bases). CDR1 and CDR2 (germline): DFQATT, SNEGSKA (reference sequence). CDR3 size: 14 residues. V was cut by 3 bases and J by 7 bases, with 16 bases left in between.

This clonotype has more than one count but fewer than ten. The chain links TRBV6-6 to TRBJ2-7, with TRBD2 as a possible D gene (5 bases). CDR3 size: 13 residues. Germline V lookup: CDR1 MNHNY, CDR2 SVGAGI (reference sequence). V lost 5 bases, J lost 2 bases, and 10 bases lay in between. The CDR3 DNA is TGTGCCAGCAGTCCCGGGATCACCTACGAGCAGTACTTC. Amino acids: CASSPGITYEQYF.

This clonotype showed up many times. The V gene is TRBV6-2 or TRBV6-3, the J gene TRBJ2-1; the match to TRBD2 covers 10 bases. This CDR3 has 16 residues. J gave up 0 bases and V 6 bases, and 5 bases lay outside the gene matches. The germline V gene encodes CDR1 MNHEY and CDR2 SVGEGT. The CDR3 DNA reads as TGTGCCAGCAGGACTAGCGGGTTCAGCTCCTACAATGAGCAGTTCTTC. Translating it yields CASRTSGFSSYNEQFF.

CDR3: CAWSEGTLYGYTF. The CDR3 DNA is TGTGCCTGGAGTGAGGGGACCCTCTATGGCTACACCTTC. The chain combines TRBV30 with TRBJ1-2, with D perhaps TRBD1 (5 bases). Per the germline V gene, CDR1 is GTSNPN and CDR2 is SVGIG (reference sequence). The CDR3 has 13 residues. V lost 1 base to trimming and J lost 4 bases, with 10 bases between them.

The gene calls are TRBV14 and TRBJ2-1; tentative D call: TRBD1 (5 bases). The CDR3 spans 14 residues. V was shortened by 3 bases and J by 4 bases, with 10 bases between the two germline ends. The germline CDR1 and CDR2 sequences are SGHDN and FVKESK. The CDR3 bases are TGTGCCAGCAGCCAGCGGACACCTTACAATGAGCAGTTCTTC. This sequence encodes CASSQRTPYNEQFF.

This clonotype was counted only a few times. The J gene is TRBJ2-1, the V gene TRBV7-2, with TRBD1 as a possible D gene (6 bases). The germline V gene encodes CDR1 SGHTA and CDR2 FQGNSA. The V gene lost 4 bases and the J gene lost 0 bases, with 13 bases spanning the gap. The CDR3 has 16 amino acids. The DNA of the CDR3 is TGTGCCAGCAGCTCCAGGGGTAGAAGCTCCTACAATGAGCAGTTCTTC. It encodes CASSSRGRSSYNEQFF.

Of note for this clonotype: This could be a read error, since a much larger clone is one nucleotide away. The rearrangement links TRBV14 to TRBJ2-5; D is unclear. The germline V and J ends were trimmed by 1 base and 5 bases, with 20 bases remaining between them. This CDR3 has 17 amino acids. The germline gives CDR1 SGHDN, CDR2 FVKESK. CDR3 sequence (DNA): TGTGCCAGCAGCCAAGGTGGTTTGACAAGTTTTGGTGAGACCCAGTACTTC. Protein: CASSQGGLTSFGETQYF.